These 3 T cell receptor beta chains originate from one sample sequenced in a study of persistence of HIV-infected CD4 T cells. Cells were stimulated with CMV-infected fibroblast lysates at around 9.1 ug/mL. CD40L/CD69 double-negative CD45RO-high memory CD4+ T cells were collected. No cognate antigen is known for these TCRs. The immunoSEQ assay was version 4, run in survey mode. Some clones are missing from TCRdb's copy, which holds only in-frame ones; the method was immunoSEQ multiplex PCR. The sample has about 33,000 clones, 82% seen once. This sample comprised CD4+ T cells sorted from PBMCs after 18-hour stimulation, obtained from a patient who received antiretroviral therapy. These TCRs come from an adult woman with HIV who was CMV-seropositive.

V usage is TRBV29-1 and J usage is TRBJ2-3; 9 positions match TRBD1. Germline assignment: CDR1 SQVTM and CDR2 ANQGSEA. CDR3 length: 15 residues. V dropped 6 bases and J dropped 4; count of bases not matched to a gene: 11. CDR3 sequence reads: CSVEWWDREPDTQYF. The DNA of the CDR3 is TGCAGCGTGGAATGGTGGGACAGGGAGCCAGATACGCAGTATTTT.

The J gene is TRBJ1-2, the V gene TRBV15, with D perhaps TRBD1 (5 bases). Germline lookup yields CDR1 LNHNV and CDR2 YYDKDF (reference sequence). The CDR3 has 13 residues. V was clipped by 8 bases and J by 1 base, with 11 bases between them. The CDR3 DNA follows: TGTGCCACCCGACGGGGCGTTAACTATGGCTACACCTTC. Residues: CATRRGVNYGYTF.

Here the CDR3 reads CASSAVGRDPVGYTF. The CDR3, as DNA: TGTGCCAGCAGCGCAGTGGGTAGGGACCCCGTTGGCTACACCTTC. The rearrangement uses TRBV9 and TRBJ1-2, with a weak D call TRBD1 (5 bases). The CDR3 totals 15 residues. Germline CDR1 SGDLS, CDR2 YYNGEE. Trimming cost V 3 bases and J 7 bases, with 19 bases left between them.